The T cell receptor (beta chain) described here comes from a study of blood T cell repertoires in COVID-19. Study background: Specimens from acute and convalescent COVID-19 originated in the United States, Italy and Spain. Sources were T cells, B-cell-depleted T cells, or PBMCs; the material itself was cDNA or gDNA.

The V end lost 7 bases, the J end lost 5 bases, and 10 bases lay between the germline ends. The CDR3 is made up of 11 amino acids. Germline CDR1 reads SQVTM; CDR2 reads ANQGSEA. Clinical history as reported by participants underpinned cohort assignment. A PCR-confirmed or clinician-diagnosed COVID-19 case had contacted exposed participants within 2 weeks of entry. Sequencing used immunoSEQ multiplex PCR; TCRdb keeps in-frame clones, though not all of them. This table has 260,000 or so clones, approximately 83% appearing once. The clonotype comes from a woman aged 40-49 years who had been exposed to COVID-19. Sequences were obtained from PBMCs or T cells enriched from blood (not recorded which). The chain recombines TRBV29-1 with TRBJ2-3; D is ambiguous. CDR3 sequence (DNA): TGCAGCGCCCCCGTAGTAGATACGCAGTATTTT. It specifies CSAPVVDTQYF.